Following are 21 T cell receptor beta chains from one sample sequenced in a study of blood T cell repertoires in COVID-19. The assay was immunoSEQ multiplex PCR, and TCRdb's table has in-frame clones only and misses some. Of 200,000 to 250,000 clones in the sample, approximately 83% were seen once. Sequencing used peripheral blood. The receptors stem from a man aged 25 to 40 who had recovered from COVID-19.

V gene TRBV9 combines with J gene TRBJ2-3; 11 nucleotides agree with TRBD2. This CDR3 is 15 amino acids long. V lost 0 bases, J lost 7 bases, and 4 bases stayed unmatched. Germline V gene lookup returns CDR1 SGDLS and CDR2 YYNGEE. The DNA of the CDR3 is TGTGCCAGCAGCGTAGTTAGCGGGGGGGTGTATACGCAGTATTTT. This sequence encodes CASSVVSGGVYTQYF. Using reference TRBV9 and TRBJ2-3 for the parts outside the CDR3, the full variable domain is DSGVTQTPKHLITATGQRVTLRCSPRSGDLSVYWYQQSLDQGLQFLIQYYNGEERAKGNILERFSAQQFPDLHSELNLSSLELGDSALYFCASSVVSGGVYTQYFGPGTRLTVL.

Written as DNA, the CDR3 is TGCAGCGTTGGGCCCAGGGTGAACACCGGGGAGCTGTTTTTT. It yields the protein CSVGPRVNTGELFF. The chain is built from TRBV29-1 and TRBJ2-2, with D maybe TRBD1 (5 bases). Germline CDR1 reads SQVTM; CDR2 reads ANQGSEA. The CDR3 loop spans 14 amino acids. V was clipped by 4 bases and J by 1 base, with 10 bases between them.

V is TRBV7-2 and J is TRBJ1-5, with 8 bases that match TRBD1. CDR3 length equals 14 residues. With 5 bases clipped from V and 8 bases from J, the junction kept 8 bases outside the gene matches. Per the germline V gene, CDR1 is SGHTA and CDR2 is FQGNSA. In nucleotides, the CDR3 is TGTGCCAGCAGCCTCACAGGGGGAGGGGAGCCCCAGCATTTT. Translating it yields CASSLTGGGEPQHF.

This clone was seen more than once but under ten times. The chain combines TRBV6-2 or TRBV6-3 with TRBJ2-7, with TRBD1 matching over 8 bases. The CDR3 covers 15 residues. The V and J ends lost 6 bases and 3 bases, in that order; junction bases with no gene match: 10. CDR1 MNHEY and CDR2 SVGEGT come from the germline V gene. The CDR3 coding sequence is TGTGCCAGCAGCCCGGGGACAGGCGACCTCTACGAGCAGTACTTC. This codes for CASSPGTGDLYEQYF.

This chain joins TRBV7-8 and TRBJ2-1, with 9 nucleotides matching TRBD1. V lost 0 bases and J lost 8; bases outside the gene matches: 8. The CDR3 has 16 residues. CDR1 and CDR2 (germline): SGHVS, FQNEAQ. The CDR3 here is CASSLAPGQGRDEQFF. In DNA form, the CDR3 reads TGTGCCAGCAGCTTAGCCCCGGGACAGGGAAGGGATGAGCAGTTCTTC.

This chain uses TRBV6-6 with TRBJ2-7, with a tentative D call TRBD1 (6 bases). V dropped 6 bases and J dropped 7 bases, with 16 bases sitting between them. The CDR3 extends over 13 amino acids. The germline V gene has CDR1 MNHNY and CDR2 SVGAGI (reference sequence). This CDR3 reads CASSPSGAWEQYV. DNA for the CDR3: TGTGCCAGCAGCCCGTCAGGGGCTTGGGAGCAGTACGTC.

The chain links TRBV11-2 to TRBJ2-5, with a possible D match to TRBD1 (6 bases). CDR3 length: 14 residues. Germline CDR1 reads SGHAT; CDR2 reads FQNNGV. Trimming removed 6 bases from V and 3 bases from J, with 14 bases in between. CDR3 protein: CASRQGGQEETQYF. DNA for the CDR3: TGTGCCAGCAGGCAAGGGGGACAAGAAGAGACCCAGTACTTC.

This clone was seen once. The junction and the germline gene differ at one end; a read error may be behind it. The rearrangement joins TRBV7-2 to TRBJ2-3, with unresolved D. Per the germline V gene, CDR1 is SGHTA and CDR2 is FQGNSA. The CDR3 sequence is 13 residues long. The CDR3 sequence is CASSRTLTSAPLF. The CDR3, as DNA: TGTGCCAGCAGCCGAACGCTGACATCGGCCCCTCTCTTT.

This sequence joins TRBV7-9 and TRBJ1-1, with D unclear. The length of the CDR3 is 14 residues. V gave up 10 bases and J gave up 0 bases, with 15 bases separating them. The V gene's germline CDR1 is SEHNR and CDR2 FQNEAQ (reference sequence). CDR3 sequence reads: CANSRSTMNTEAFF. In DNA, the CDR3 is TGTGCCAATTCTCGGTCCACCATGAACACTGAAGCTTTCTTT.

The gene calls are TRBV15 and TRBJ2-1; 7 bases are shared with TRBD1. Looked up from germline, CDR1 is LNHNV and CDR2 is YYDKDF (reference sequence). This CDR3 has 14 amino acids. The trim removed 5 bases at V and 8 bases at J, leaving 9 bases unmatched. The CDR3 protein is CATSSHRGRYEQFF. CDR3 nucleotides: TGTGCCACCAGCTCGCACAGGGGACGGTATGAGCAGTTCTTC.

The chain carries TRBV4-2 and TRBJ2-1, with 8 bases aligning to TRBD2. J was trimmed by 6 bases and V by 0 bases; bases with no gene match: 7. The CDR3 is 16 residues long. The V gene's germline CDR1 is LGHNA and CDR2 YNFKEQ. The CDR3 DNA is TGTGCCAGCAGCCAAGATCTGGGACTAGGAGGCAATGAGCAGTTCTTC. This encodes CASSQDLGLGGNEQFF.

This clone was observed a handful of times. This sequence joins TRBV6-1 and TRBJ2-5; 8 positions agree with TRBD1. The CDR3 consists of 15 residues. J was trimmed by 0 bases and V by 2 bases; bases with no gene match: 2. Germline loops: CDR1 MNHNS, CDR2 SASEGT. The CDR3 region has the DNA TGTGCCAGCAGTGAAAGACAGGGGAACCAAGAGACCCAGTACTTC. It yields the protein CASSERQGNQETQYF.

The V and J genes are TRBV10-1 and TRBJ2-1, with a weak D call TRBD1 (5 bases). V lost 3 bases, J lost 0 bases, and 9 bases lay in between. The CDR3 loop spans 15 amino acids. CDR1 is WNHNN and CDR2 is SYGVQD in the germline V gene (reference sequence). CDR3 coding DNA: TGCGCCAGCAGTGAACCCAGGGCCTCCTACAATGAGCAGTTCTTC. Protein: CASSEPRASYNEQFF.

The CDR3 sequence is CASSSLTSSEQYV. CDR3 coding DNA: TGTGCCAGCAGCTCTTTGACTAGCTCCGAGCAGTACGTC. The chain carries TRBV7-2 and TRBJ2-7, with 7 bases aligning to TRBD2. Germline assignment: CDR1 SGHTA and CDR2 FQGNSA. The CDR3 sequence is 13 residues long. V trimming: 4 bases; J trimming: 6 bases; junction bases outside the gene matches: 6.

V gene TRBV5-4 combines with J gene TRBJ2-7; tentative D call: TRBD2 (7 bases). CDR3 length equals 13 residues. Trimming pared 2 bases from V and 6 bases from J, leaving 12 bases between. CDR1 SGHNT and CDR2 YYREEE come from the germline V gene (reference sequence). The DNA for the CDR3 is TGTGCCAGCAGCTTCGGCGGGGGCGGCGAGCAGTACTTC. It translates to CASSFGGGGEQYF.

The chain combines TRBV11-2 with TRBJ2-1; no reliable D call. The CDR3 length is 15 residues. Germline V gene sequence: CDR1 SGHAT, CDR2 FQNNGV. The V end was cut by 5 bases, the J end by 5 bases, with 16 bases between. The CDR3 protein is CASSQTHRLNNEQFF. The DNA for the CDR3 is TGTGCCAGCAGCCAAACCCACCGACTCAACAATGAGCAGTTCTTC.

This chain links TRBV5-1 with TRBJ2-1, with D perhaps TRBD2 (5 bases). Trimming removed 0 bases at V and 4 bases at J, with 11 bases between. Germline loops: CDR1 SGHRS, CDR2 YFSETQ. CDR3 length: 15 residues. CDR3 nucleotides: TGCGCCAGCAGCTTGGGCGTTAGGGAGTACAATGAGCAGTTCTTC. Its translation is CASSLGVREYNEQFF.

V gene TRBV5-6 combines with J gene TRBJ1-1; weak D call: TRBD1 (6 bases). Germline CDR1 reads SGHDT; CDR2 reads YYEEEE. The V end lost 3 bases, the J end lost 5 bases, and 14 bases lay between the germline ends. The CDR3 sequence is 14 residues long. The CDR3 here is CASSWGGPATEAFF. The CDR3, as DNA: TGTGCCAGCAGCTGGGGGGGCCCAGCGACTGAAGCTTTCTTT.

The J gene is TRBJ1-2, the V gene TRBV19; 9 nucleotides line up with TRBD1. With 7 bases clipped from V and 3 bases from J, the junction kept 6 bases outside the gene matches. CDR1 LNHDA and CDR2 SQIVND come from the germline V gene (reference sequence). CDR3 length: 14 amino acids. CDR3 nucleotides: TGTGCCAGTACTGGGACAGGGCGAGACTATGGCTACACCTTC. Protein product: CASTGTGRDYGYTF.

This chain links TRBV5-5 with TRBJ1-1, with TRBD1 as a possible D gene (5 bases). The V end lost 2 bases, the J end lost 4 bases, and 12 bases lay between the germline ends. The CDR3 covers 14 residues. Germline lookup yields CDR1 SGHKS and CDR2 YYEKEE (reference sequence). CDR3: CASSFWGRPTEAFF. The CDR3 DNA reads as TGTGCCAGCAGCTTTTGGGGCAGGCCCACTGAAGCTTTCTTT.

V gene TRBV10-3 combines with J gene TRBJ2-1; perhaps TRBD2 as D (5 bases). Germline CDR1 and CDR2: ENHRY and SYGVKD. The CDR3 has 14 residues. The V gene lost 6 bases and the J gene lost 8 bases, with 17 bases spanning the gap. CDR3 coding DNA: TGTGCCATCAGCGGGGTAACCGAGTGGGATGAGCAGTTCTTC. Its protein product is CAISGVTEWDEQFF.